This T cell receptor (beta chain) was found in a study of T-cell memory formation after mild COVID-19. Findings of the study overall: The second-wave clones peaking on day 37 were not confirmed as SARS-CoV-2-specific.

The authors produced TCR alpha and TCR beta cDNA libraries with sample barcodes and UMIs by 5'RACE using constant-segment primers. TCRdb fed the 5' RACE reads into MiXCR, producing one record per CDR3 protein. The profile covers approximately 240,000 distinct CDR3 sequences, with about a sixth appearing a single time and 3% to 4.5% taken by the ten largest. The V and J ends lost 3 bases and 5 bases respectively, with 8 bases between them. The CDR3 is 12 amino acids. The germline CDR1 and CDR2 sequences are KGHSH and LQKENI. This clonotype was detected only a few times. Its specificity is not known. The clonotype originates from a man aged 18 to 29 who had mild COVID-19 (a few samples of this study predate the infection). Cell type and time point are not known. V and J are TRBV18 and TRBJ2-7, with D uncertain. Specimen: PBMCs or a T cell subset sorted from them (not recorded which). DNA of the CDR3: TGTGCCAGCTCACCTTACACGAACGAGCAGTACTTC. Translated: CASSPYTNEQYF.